This T cell receptor (beta chain) is drawn from a study of control samples from healthy donors and cancer patients. Method: immunoSEQ multiplex PCR; TCRdb's copy keeps in-frame clones and lacks some. In the table there are 50,000 to 55,000 clones, about nine tenths of which are singletons. V shed 6 bases and J shed 4 bases, with 14 bases lying between them. The CDR3 length is 14 residues. Per germline, CDR1 SNHLY and CDR2 FYNNEI. The clonotype comes from a man aged 55 to 70 with head and neck cancer. Sequences were obtained from PBMCs. The chain employs TRBV2 and TRBJ2-3, with a weak D call TRBD1 (5 bases). CDR3 protein: CASSAEQDSDTQYF. DNA of the CDR3: TGTGCCAGCAGCGCTGAACAGGATTCAGATACGCAGTATTTT.